This T cell receptor (beta chain) stems from a study of vaccination effects on CD4 cells after COVID-19. Looking at the study overall: After the second dose, samples were taken at median day 72.

Study conclusions and caveats: Healthy vaccine recipients' vaccine-induced clones were almost all SARS-CoV-2 mono-reactive.

The CDR3 runs to 14 residues. The trim removed 6 bases at V and 1 base at J, leaving 7 bases unmatched. CDR1 and CDR2 (germline): GTSNPN, SVGIG (reference sequence). For this clone: The antigen is undetermined.

The method was immunoSEQ multiplex PCR; TCRdb's version includes in-frame clones alone and lacks a portion of them. The sample records just under 60,000 clones, roughly 80% being singletons. Antigen-specific CD4+ T cells were expanded with viral peptide pools in the ViraFEST assay before sequencing. Culturing for 9 to 10 days preceded CD4+ T cell isolation. Each participant was administered two doses of either the BNT162b2 or the mRNA-1273 vaccine. Neither prior SARS-CoV-2 infection nor positive nucleocapsid antibodies were present in the vaccine recipients. In culture with roughly 10 IU/ml IL-2 and around 10 ug/ml peptides, PBMC were grown at two million per well.

Source: CD4+ T cells from PBMCs cultured with HCoV-OC43 spike peptides, taken after COVID-19 vaccination. Regarding subset: HCoV-OC43 spike overlapping peptide pool stimulation. The sequence derives from a human donor who received a COVID-19 vaccine. The chain links TRBV30 to TRBJ1-2; 8 bases align to TRBD1. The CDR3 spells CACAGQGINYGYTF. The DNA of the CDR3 is TGTGCCTGTGCCGGACAGGGCATTAACTATGGCTACACCTTC.